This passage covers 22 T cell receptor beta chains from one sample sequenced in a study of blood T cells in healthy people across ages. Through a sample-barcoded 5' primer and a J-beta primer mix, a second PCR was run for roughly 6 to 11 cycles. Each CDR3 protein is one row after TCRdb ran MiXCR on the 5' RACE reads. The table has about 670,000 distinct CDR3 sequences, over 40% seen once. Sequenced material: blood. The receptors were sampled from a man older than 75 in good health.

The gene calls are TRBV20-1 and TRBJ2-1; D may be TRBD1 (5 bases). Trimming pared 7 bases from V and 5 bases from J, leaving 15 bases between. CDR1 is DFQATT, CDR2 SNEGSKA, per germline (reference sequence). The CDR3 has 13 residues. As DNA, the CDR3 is TGCAGTGTTAAAGGCCGACAGCACAATGAGCAGTTCTTC. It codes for CSVKGRQHNEQFF.

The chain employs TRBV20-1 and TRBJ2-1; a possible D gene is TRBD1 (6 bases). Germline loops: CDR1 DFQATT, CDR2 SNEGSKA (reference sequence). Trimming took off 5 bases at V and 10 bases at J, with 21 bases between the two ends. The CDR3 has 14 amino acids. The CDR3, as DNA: TGCAGTGCTCCTAAAGTCAAACAGGGTGGCGAGCAGTTCTTC. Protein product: CSAPKVKQGGEQFF.

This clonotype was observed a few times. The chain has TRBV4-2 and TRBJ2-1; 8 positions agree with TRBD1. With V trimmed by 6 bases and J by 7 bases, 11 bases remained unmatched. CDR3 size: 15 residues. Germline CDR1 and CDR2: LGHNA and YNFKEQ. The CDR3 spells CASRSTGGLRNEQFF. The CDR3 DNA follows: TGTGCCAGCAGGTCAACAGGGGGATTGAGGAATGAGCAGTTCTTC.

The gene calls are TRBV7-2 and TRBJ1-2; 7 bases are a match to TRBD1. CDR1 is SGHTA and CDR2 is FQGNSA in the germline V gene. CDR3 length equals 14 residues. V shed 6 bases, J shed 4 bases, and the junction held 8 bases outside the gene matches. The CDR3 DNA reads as TGTGCCAGCAGTTCCGGACAGGTTCCCTATGGCTACACCTTC. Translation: CASSSGQVPYGYTF.

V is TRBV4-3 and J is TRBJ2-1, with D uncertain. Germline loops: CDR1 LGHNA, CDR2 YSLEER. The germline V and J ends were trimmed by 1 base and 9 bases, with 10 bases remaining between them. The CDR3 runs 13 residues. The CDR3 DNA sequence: TGCGCCAGCAGCCAAGGTGTGAGCCTTGAGCAGTTCTTC. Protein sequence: CASSQGVSLEQFF.

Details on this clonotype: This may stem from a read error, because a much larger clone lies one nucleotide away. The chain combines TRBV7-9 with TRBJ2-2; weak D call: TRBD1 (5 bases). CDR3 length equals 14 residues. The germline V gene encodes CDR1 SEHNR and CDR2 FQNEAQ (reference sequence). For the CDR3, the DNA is TGTGCCAGTAATCAGGGTATAGACACCGAGGAGCTGTTTTTT. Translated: CASNQGIDTEELFF.

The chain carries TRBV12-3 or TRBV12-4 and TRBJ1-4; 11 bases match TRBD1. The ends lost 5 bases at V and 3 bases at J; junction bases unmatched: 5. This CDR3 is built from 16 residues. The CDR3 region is CASSGDRGFSNEKLFF. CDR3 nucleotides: TGTGCCAGCAGTGGGGACAGGGGGTTCTCTAATGAAAAACTGTTTTTT.

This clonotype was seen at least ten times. The CDR3 reads CASRPAGVGYTF. CDR3 in DNA: TGTGCCAGCAGACCGGCGGGGGTTGGCTACACCTTC. The rearrangement links TRBV11-2 to TRBJ1-2, with D possibly being TRBD1 (5 bases). V was shortened by 6 bases and J by 7 bases, with 12 bases between the two germline ends. The length of the CDR3 is 12 residues. CDR1 and CDR2 (germline): SGHAT, FQNNGV.

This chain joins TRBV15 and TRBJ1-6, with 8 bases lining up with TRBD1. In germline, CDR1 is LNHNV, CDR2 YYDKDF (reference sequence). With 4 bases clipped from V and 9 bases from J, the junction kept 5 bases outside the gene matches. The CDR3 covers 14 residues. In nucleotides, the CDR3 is TGTGCCACCAGCAAGGTGACAGGGGCTTCACCCCTCCACTTT. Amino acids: CATSKVTGASPLHF.

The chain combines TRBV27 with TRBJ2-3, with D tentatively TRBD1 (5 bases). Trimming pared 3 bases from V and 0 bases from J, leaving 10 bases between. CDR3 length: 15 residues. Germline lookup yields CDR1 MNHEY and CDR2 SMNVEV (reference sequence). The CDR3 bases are TGTGCCAGCAGTTTCGTGGGGCCTAGCACAGATACGCAGTATTTT. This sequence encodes CASSFVGPSTDTQYF.

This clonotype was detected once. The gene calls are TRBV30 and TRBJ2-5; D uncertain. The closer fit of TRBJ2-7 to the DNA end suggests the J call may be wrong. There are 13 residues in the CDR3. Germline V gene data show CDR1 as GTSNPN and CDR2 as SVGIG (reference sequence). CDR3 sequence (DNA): TGTGCCTGGAGCCTCGGTGAACCCTACGAGCAGTACTTC. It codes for CAWSLGEPYEQYF.

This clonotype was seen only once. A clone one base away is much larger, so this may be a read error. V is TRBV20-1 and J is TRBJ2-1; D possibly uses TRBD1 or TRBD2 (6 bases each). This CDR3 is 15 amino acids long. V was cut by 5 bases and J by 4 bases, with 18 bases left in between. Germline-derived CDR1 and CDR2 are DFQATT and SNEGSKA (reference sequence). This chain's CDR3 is CSALGAGDFYNEQFF. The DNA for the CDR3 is TGCAGTGCTCTCGGGGCAGGGGACTTTTACAATGAGCAGTTCTTC.

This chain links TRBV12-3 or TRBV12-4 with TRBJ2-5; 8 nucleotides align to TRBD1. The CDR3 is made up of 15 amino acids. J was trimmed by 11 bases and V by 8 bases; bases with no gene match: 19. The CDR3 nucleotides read TGTGCCAGCGGTGCTAGGGGACAGGAGTACAATGAGCAGTACTTC. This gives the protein CASGARGQEYNEQYF.

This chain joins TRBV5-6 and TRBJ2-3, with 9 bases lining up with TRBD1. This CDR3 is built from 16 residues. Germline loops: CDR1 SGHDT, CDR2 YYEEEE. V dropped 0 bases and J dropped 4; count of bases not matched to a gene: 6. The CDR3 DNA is TGTGCCAGCAGCTTGGACAGGGGGCCTTTTCCAGATACGCAGTATTTT. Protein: CASSLDRGPFPDTQYF.

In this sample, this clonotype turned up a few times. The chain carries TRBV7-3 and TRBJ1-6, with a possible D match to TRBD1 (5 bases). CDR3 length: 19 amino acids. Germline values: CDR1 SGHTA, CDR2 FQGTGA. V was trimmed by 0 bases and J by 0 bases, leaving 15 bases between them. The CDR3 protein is CASSLTGTGMGSYNSPLHF. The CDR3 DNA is TGTGCCAGCAGCTTAACGGGGACCGGGATGGGCTCCTATAATTCACCCCTCCACTTT.

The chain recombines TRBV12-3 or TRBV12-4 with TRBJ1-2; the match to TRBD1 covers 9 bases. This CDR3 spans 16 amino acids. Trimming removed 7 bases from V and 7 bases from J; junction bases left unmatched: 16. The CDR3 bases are TGTGCCAGCACCCTTGGACAGGGGATTCCTCTTGGTGGCTACACCTTC. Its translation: CASTLGQGIPLGGYTF.

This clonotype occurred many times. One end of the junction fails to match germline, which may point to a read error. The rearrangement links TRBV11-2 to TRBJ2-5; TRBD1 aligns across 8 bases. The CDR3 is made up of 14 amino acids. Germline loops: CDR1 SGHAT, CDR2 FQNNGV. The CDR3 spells CASSPTGGQETQYF. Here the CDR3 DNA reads TGCGCCAGCAGCCCAACAGGGGGCCAAGAGACCCAGTACTTC.

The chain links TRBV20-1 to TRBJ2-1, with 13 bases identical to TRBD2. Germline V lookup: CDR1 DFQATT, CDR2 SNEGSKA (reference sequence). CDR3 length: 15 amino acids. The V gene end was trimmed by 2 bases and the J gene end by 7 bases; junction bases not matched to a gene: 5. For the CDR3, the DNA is TGCAGTGCTAGACCACTAGCGGGGGGGACGAATGAGCAGTTCTTC. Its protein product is CSARPLAGGTNEQFF.

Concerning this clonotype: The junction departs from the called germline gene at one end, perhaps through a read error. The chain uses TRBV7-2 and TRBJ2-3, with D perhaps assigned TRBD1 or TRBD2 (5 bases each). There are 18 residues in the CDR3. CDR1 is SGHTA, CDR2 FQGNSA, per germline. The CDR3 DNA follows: TGTGCCAGCAGCTTCTCGGGACCAACTCCTTCTAGCACAGATGCGCAGTATTTT. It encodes CASSFSGPTPSSTDAQYF.

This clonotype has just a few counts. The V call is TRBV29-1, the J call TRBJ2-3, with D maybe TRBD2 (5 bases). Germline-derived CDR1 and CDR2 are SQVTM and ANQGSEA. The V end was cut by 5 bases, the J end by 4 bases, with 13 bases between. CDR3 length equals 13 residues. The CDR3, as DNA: TGCAGCGTTAATGTCGGGGTGTCAGATACGCAGTATTTT. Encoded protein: CSVNVGVSDTQYF.

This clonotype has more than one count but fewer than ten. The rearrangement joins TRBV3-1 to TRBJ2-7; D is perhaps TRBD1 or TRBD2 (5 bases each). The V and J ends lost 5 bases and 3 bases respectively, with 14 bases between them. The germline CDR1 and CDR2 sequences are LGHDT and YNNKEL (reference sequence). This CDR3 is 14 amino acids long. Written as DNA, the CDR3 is TGTGCCAGCAGCAGACGGGACCGATTCTACGAGCAGTACTTC. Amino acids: CASSRRDRFYEQYF.

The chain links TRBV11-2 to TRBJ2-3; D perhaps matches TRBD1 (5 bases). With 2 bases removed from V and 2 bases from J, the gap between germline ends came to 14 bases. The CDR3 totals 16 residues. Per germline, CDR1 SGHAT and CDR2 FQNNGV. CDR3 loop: CASSLRGQYNTDTQYF. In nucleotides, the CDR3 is TGTGCCAGCAGCTTAAGGGGTCAATACAACACAGATACGCAGTATTTT.